Each of the 9 T cell receptor beta chains below was sequenced from the same sample in a study of lymphopenia after photon versus proton radiotherapy. The method was immunoSEQ multiplex PCR; TCRdb's version includes in-frame clones alone and lacks a portion of them. The sample records roughly 61,000 clones, around 87% being singletons. The source was peripheral blood, collected from a patient treated with proton-based radiotherapy. The origin of the receptors is a man of 80 years or more with esophageal cancer.

J is TRBJ2-7 and V is TRBV4-1, with 8 bases matching TRBD1. This CDR3 is built from 15 residues. Trimming cost V 1 base and J 2 bases; bases outside gene matches: 4. CDR1 is MGHRA, CDR2 YSYEKL, per germline. The CDR3 DNA reads as TGCGCCAGCAGCCAAGCCGGGACAGGACCCTACGAGCAGTACTTC. Translation: CASSQAGTGPYEQYF.

This clone has only a few counts. The V call is TRBV5-6, the J call TRBJ1-1; 8 bases are a match to TRBD1. V gave up 3 bases and J gave up 1 base; unmatched junction bases: 8. Germline lookup yields CDR1 SGHDT and CDR2 YYEEEE. The CDR3 is made up of 16 amino acids. The CDR3 coding sequence is TGTGCCAGCAGCTCCCTAGGACAGGGCACGAACACTGAAGCTTTCTTT. It translates to CASSSLGQGTNTEAFF.

There are a few counts of this clone. The rearrangement joins TRBV27 to TRBJ1-2; TRBD1 matches at 7 bases. The CDR3 is 15 residues long. The junction had 10 bases not matched to a gene; V was cut back by 6 bases and J by 3 bases. Germline assignment: CDR1 MNHEY and CDR2 SMNVEV (reference sequence). The CDR3 nucleotides read TGTGCCAGCAGCAACACGGGACAGCTCGACTATGGCTACACCTTC. Translating gives CASSNTGQLDYGYTF.

The chain recombines TRBV7-9 with TRBJ1-2, with a tentative D call TRBD1 (5 bases). Per germline, CDR1 SEHNR and CDR2 FQNEAQ (reference sequence). The CDR3 runs 11 residues. Trimming shortened V by 1 base and J by 8 bases, and 5 bases separated the two germline ends. Here the CDR3 reads CASSLEGGYTF. For the CDR3, the DNA is TGTGCCAGCAGCTTAGAGGGGGGCTACACCTTC.

The V and J genes are TRBV5-5 and TRBJ1-2, with D uncertain. CDR3 length: 13 residues. Trimming pared 4 bases from V and 0 bases from J, leaving 7 bases between. Germline V gene lookup returns CDR1 SGHKS and CDR2 YYEKEE (reference sequence). The CDR3 DNA is TGTGCCAGCAGCCCTCTAACTAACTATGGCTACACCTTC. Protein sequence: CASSPLTNYGYTF.

The chain employs TRBV5-1 and TRBJ1-4; D may be TRBD1 (5 bases). The CDR3 runs to 14 residues. The germline V gene encodes CDR1 SGHRS and CDR2 YFSETQ. Trimming took off 4 bases at V and 6 bases at J, with 13 bases between the two ends. CDR3 loop: CASSLGTGDEKLFF. The CDR3 region has the DNA TGCGCCAGCAGCCTAGGCACAGGAGATGAAAAACTGTTTTTT.

The rearrangement links TRBV27 to TRBJ2-3; D remains ambiguous. There are 12 residues in the CDR3. From germline, CDR1 is MNHEY and CDR2 SMNVEV (reference sequence). Trimming cost V 5 bases and J 8 bases, with 11 bases left between them. The CDR3 DNA reads as TGTGCCAGCAGTGGGCTCAAGGGTACGCAGTATTTT. Protein: CASSGLKGTQYF.

The chain recombines TRBV4-2 with TRBJ2-2; D remains ambiguous. The CDR3 is 15 residues long. Trimming removed 1 base from V and 4 bases from J, with 10 bases in between. Germline CDR1 LGHNA, CDR2 YNFKEQ. CDR3 loop: CASSQVIGVTGELFF. CDR3 nucleotide sequence: TGTGCCAGCAGCCAAGTCATTGGGGTCACCGGGGAGCTGTTTTTT.

The chain couples TRBV2 to TRBJ2-3; D perhaps matches TRBD2 (5 bases). The V and J ends lost 4 bases and 0 bases respectively, with 8 bases between them. The CDR3 is made up of 14 amino acids. Germline assignment: CDR1 SNHLY and CDR2 FYNNEI. CDR3 nucleotides: TGTGCCAGCAGTGTCGGGATAAGCACAGATACGCAGTATTTT. The encoded protein is CASSVGISTDTQYF.